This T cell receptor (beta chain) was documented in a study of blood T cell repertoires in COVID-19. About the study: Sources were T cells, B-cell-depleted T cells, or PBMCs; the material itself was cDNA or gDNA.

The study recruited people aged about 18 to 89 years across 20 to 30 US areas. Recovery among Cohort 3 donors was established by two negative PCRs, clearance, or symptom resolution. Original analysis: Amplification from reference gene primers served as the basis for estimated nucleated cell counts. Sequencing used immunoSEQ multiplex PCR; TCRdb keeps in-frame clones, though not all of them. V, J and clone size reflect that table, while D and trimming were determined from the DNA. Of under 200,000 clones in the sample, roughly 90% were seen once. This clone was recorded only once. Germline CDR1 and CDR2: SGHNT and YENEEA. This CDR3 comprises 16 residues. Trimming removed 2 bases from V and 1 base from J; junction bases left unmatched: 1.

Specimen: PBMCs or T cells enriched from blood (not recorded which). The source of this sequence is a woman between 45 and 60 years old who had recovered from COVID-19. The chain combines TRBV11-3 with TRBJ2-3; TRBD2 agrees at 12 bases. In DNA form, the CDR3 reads TGTGCCAGCAGCTTAAGACTAGCGGGGGGCACAGATACGCAGTATTTT. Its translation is CASSLRLAGGTDTQYF.